The next 30 T cell receptor beta chains were all read from a single sample in a study of T cell repertoires in cytomegalovirus infection. TCRdb ran MiXCR on the reads and lists one entry per CDR3 protein. The sample has approximately 730,000 distinct CDR3 sequences, roughly a third seen once. No antigens are known for them. The material was cultured PBMCs, obtained from culture after CMV antigen stimulation. These receptors were taken from a human donor in good health (CMV status not recorded). Some clones in this sample may be carry-over from other donors' samples.

The chain recombines TRBV7-6 with TRBJ2-3, with D uncertain. V was shortened by 5 bases and J by 4 bases, with 16 bases between the two germline ends. This CDR3 has 15 amino acids. Germline lookup yields CDR1 SGHVS and CDR2 FNYEAQ. Here the CDR3 DNA reads TGTGCCAGCAGCGTATACGTAGCAGGATCAGATACGCAGTATTTT. It yields the protein CASSVYVAGSDTQYF. The variable domain in full, with the rest retrieved from reference TRBV7-6 and TRBJ2-3, is GAGVSQSPRYKVTKRGQDVALRCDPISGHVSLYWYRQALGQGPEFLTYFNYEAQQDKSGLPNDRFSAERPEGSISTLTIQRTEQRDSAMYRCASSVYVAGSDTQYFGPGTRLTVL.

This clonotype was counted ten times or more. The genes are TRBV7-2 and TRBJ1-1; 7 positions agree with TRBD1. Trimming took 5 bases from V and 11 from J; bases not matched to a gene: 8. The germline V gene encodes CDR1 SGHTA and CDR2 FQGNSA. The CDR3 has 12 amino acids. CDR3 nucleotides: TGTGCCAGCAGCCTACCGGGACAGATTGCTTTCTTT. Translation: CASSLPGQIAFF.

The rearrangement links TRBV7-2 to TRBJ1-2; 9 nucleotides line up with TRBD1. CDR3 length: 13 residues. CDR1 is SGHTA and CDR2 is FQGNSA in the germline V gene. The V segment lost 7 bases and the J segment 13 bases; nucleotides outside the gene matches: 13. The CDR3 spells CASNSLPGQGSTF. The CDR3 DNA reads as TGTGCCAGCAACTCTCTCCCGGGACAGGGATCCACCTTC.

This clonotype appeared a few times. The J gene is TRBJ2-3, the V gene TRBV6-1; 10 bases are a match to TRBD1. Germline V gives CDR1 MNHNS, CDR2 SASEGT. J was trimmed by 5 bases and V by 5 bases; bases with no gene match: 4. This CDR3 has 14 amino acids. CDR3: CASSWDRGGDTQYF. CDR3 sequence (DNA): TGTGCCAGCAGTTGGGACAGGGGCGGAGATACGCAGTATTTT.

This clonotype was seen more than once but under ten times. The rearrangement joins TRBV5-1 to TRBJ1-6, with D possibly matching TRBD1 (6 bases). Germline CDR1 is SGHRS and CDR2 is YFSETQ. Between the trimmed V and J ends, which lost 4 bases and 5 bases, there was a span of 13 bases. The CDR3 length is 15 residues. In DNA form, the CDR3 reads TGCGCCAGCAGCCTTACGAGGACAGATAATTCACCCCTCCACTTT. Protein sequence: CASSLTRTDNSPLHF.

This chain uses TRBV6-6 with TRBJ1-6; D unresolved. This CDR3 has 14 residues. The V gene lost 2 bases and the J gene lost 7 bases, with 9 bases spanning the gap. Germline V gene sequence: CDR1 MNHNY, CDR2 SVGAGI (reference sequence). CDR3 nucleotide sequence: TGTGCCAGCAGTTACGGGGTACGGAATTCACCCCTCCACTTT. Translating it yields CASSYGVRNSPLHF.

This clonotype occurred a few times. This sequence joins TRBV30 and TRBJ2-3; 7 nucleotides line up with TRBD2. The CDR3 extends over 15 amino acids. Trimming took 1 base from V and 6 from J; bases not matched to a gene: 10. Germline lookup yields CDR1 GTSNPN and CDR2 SVGIG (reference sequence). The CDR3 coding sequence is TGTGCCTGGAGTGGGGCGGGAGATATAATGGATACGCAGTATTTT. This encodes CAWSGAGDIMDTQYF.

This sequence joins TRBV19 and TRBJ2-1; no definite D call. CDR3 length: 13 residues. Germline loops: CDR1 LNHDA, CDR2 SQIVND (reference sequence). Trimming took off 3 bases at V and 10 bases at J, with 13 bases between the two ends. The CDR3 DNA is TGTGCCAGTAGTATCAGGACCTCCTTGGAGCAGTTCTTC. Its protein product is CASSIRTSLEQFF.

The chain uses TRBV19 and TRBJ1-5; 7 bases agree with TRBD1. Germline values: CDR1 LNHDA, CDR2 SQIVND (reference sequence). The junction had 6 bases not matched to a gene; V was cut back by 8 bases and J by 5 bases. The CDR3 covers 13 residues. The CDR3 DNA reads TGTGCCAGTCGTCCCGACAGGGATCAGCCCCAGCATTTT. Translated, it gives CASRPDRDQPQHF.

This clonotype was counted only a few times. The DNA of the CDR3 is TGTGCCAGCAGAAAGTCGGGGGGAAACACTGAAGCTTTCTTT. This translates into CASRKSGGNTEAFF. The chain combines TRBV7-9 with TRBJ1-1; D perhaps matches TRBD1 (5 bases). The germline CDR1 and CDR2 sequences are SEHNR and FQNEAQ (reference sequence). Between the trimmed V and J ends, which lost 6 bases and 2 bases, there was a span of 13 bases. This CDR3 contains 14 residues.

The chain joins TRBV10-2 to TRBJ1-4, with D unclear. Germline CDR1 is WSHSY and CDR2 is SAAADI. V was clipped by 6 bases and J by 8 bases, with 16 bases between them. There are 14 residues in the CDR3. The CDR3, as DNA: TGCGCCAGCAGGGAGAAGGCGGCAGGAGAAAAACTGTTTTTT. Translated, it gives CASREKAAGEKLFF.

As concerns this clonotype: Likely a read error: the CDR3 ends without its conserved phenylalanine or tryptophan. The rearrangement uses TRBV7-9 and TRBJ1-1, with TRBD1 as a possible D gene (5 bases). V was cut by 2 bases and J by 5 bases, with 9 bases left in between. Germline V gene sequence: CDR1 SEHNR, CDR2 FQNEAQ (reference sequence). The CDR3 sequence is 13 residues long. The CDR3 here is CASSLSGGTEAFL. The CDR3 DNA reads TGTGCCAGCAGCTTAAGCGGGGGTACTGAAGCTTTCCTT.

This clonotype occurred a few times. V is TRBV6-5 and J is TRBJ2-1; D gene unclear. This CDR3 has 14 residues. Looked up from germline, CDR1 is MNHEY and CDR2 is SVGAGI. V lost 6 bases and J 7 bases, leaving 16 bases between the germline ends. The CDR3 DNA follows: TGTGCCAGCAGCCTTATCCCTCTGGGAAATGAGCAGTTCTTC. Protein: CASSLIPLGNEQFF.

V is TRBV11-2 and J is TRBJ2-7; D unresolved. Trimming took off 7 bases at V and 6 bases at J, with 16 bases between the two ends. Per germline, CDR1 SGHAT and CDR2 FQNNGV. The CDR3 sequence is 13 residues long. DNA of the CDR3: TGTGCCAGCACCAAAAGGATCGGGCCCGAGCAGTACTTC. Encoded protein: CASTKRIGPEQYF.

This clonotype was found a few times. The chain couples TRBV19 to TRBJ1-5, with 8 bases that match TRBD1. Germline trimming cut 9 bases from V and 6 bases from J; bases unmatched to any gene: 4. The CDR3 length is 12 residues. Germline V lookup: CDR1 LNHDA, CDR2 SQIVND (reference sequence). The CDR3 loop is CASGQGGQPQHF. CDR3 nucleotides: TGTGCCAGCGGACAGGGAGGTCAGCCCCAGCATTTT.

CDR3 DNA: TGCAGTGCTAGAAACCAGGGATCAACTAATGAAAAACTGTTTTTT. This codes for CSARNQGSTNEKLFF. The chain joins TRBV20-1 to TRBJ1-4, with D tentatively TRBD1 (5 bases). Trimming shortened V by 2 bases and J by 0 bases, and 10 bases separated the two germline ends. In germline, CDR1 is DFQATT, CDR2 SNEGSKA (reference sequence). The CDR3 spans 15 residues.

This chain uses TRBV6-2 or TRBV6-3 with TRBJ1-1; TRBD1 aligns across 10 bases. With 0 bases clipped from V and 3 bases from J, the junction kept 4 bases outside the gene matches. The CDR3 length is 16 residues. The germline V gene has CDR1 MNHEY and CDR2 SVGEGT. CDR3 residues: CASSYSTGGKDTEAFF. CDR3 DNA: TGTGCCAGCAGTTACTCGACAGGGGGCAAGGACACTGAAGCTTTCTTT.

The gene calls are TRBV20-1 and TRBJ1-4, with a tentative D call TRBD1 (6 bases). This CDR3 spans 13 amino acids. Trimming pared 3 bases from V and 8 bases from J, leaving 13 bases between. CDR1 DFQATT and CDR2 SNEGSKA come from the germline V gene (reference sequence). The CDR3 bases are TGCAGTGCTAGGGACTACAGGGTAGAAAAACTGTTTTTT. Translated: CSARDYRVEKLFF.

The J gene is TRBJ1-3, the V gene TRBV12-3 or TRBV12-4, with 7 bases aligning to TRBD1. After removal of 1 base from V and 3 bases from J, the junction contained 9 bases not matched to a gene. The CDR3 consists of 17 residues. As DNA, the CDR3 is TGTGCCAGCAGTTTAGTGAGGGGGCGAGTTTATGGAAACACCATATATTTT. It is translated as CASSLVRGRVYGNTIYF.

This clonotype showed up many times. V gene TRBV7-2 combines with J gene TRBJ1-6, with D unresolved. Per germline, CDR1 SGHTA and CDR2 FQGNSA. V was clipped by 2 bases and J by 8 bases, with 7 bases between them. CDR3 length: 13 residues. The CDR3 protein is CASSLQRYSPLHF. The CDR3 bases are TGTGCCAGCAGCTTACAGCGTTATTCACCCCTCCACTTT.

A note on this clonotype: A much larger clone lies a single base off, so this may be a read error. In this CDR3 the conserved last residue, phenylalanine or tryptophan, is missing, so a read error is likely. The chain recombines TRBV7-2 with TRBJ2-3, with D unclear. Germline V gene data show CDR1 as SGHTA and CDR2 as FQGNSA. Trimming pared 1 base from V and 5 bases from J, leaving 10 bases between. The CDR3 contains 14 residues. CDR3 sequence: CASSLVFSEDTQYS. In nucleotides, the CDR3 is TGTGCCAGCAGCTTAGTGTTTTCAGAAGATACGCAGTATTCT.

This clonotype was counted between two and nine times. The chain is built from TRBV6-1 and TRBJ2-5; the D is unclear. CDR3 length: 15 amino acids. V was shortened by 6 bases and J by 5 bases, with 19 bases between the two germline ends. Germline values: CDR1 MNHNS, CDR2 SASEGT. In nucleotides, the CDR3 is TGTGCCAGCAGCCCGGACCCATTCGGATGGGAGACCCAGTACTTC. This codes for CASSPDPFGWETQYF.

This clonotype was seen a handful of times. V is TRBV12-5 and J is TRBJ2-1; D might be TRBD2 (5 bases). The CDR3 totals 16 residues. Per germline, CDR1 LGHNT and CDR2 FRNRAP. With 1 base removed from V and 0 bases from J, the gap between germline ends came to 10 bases. The CDR3 is CASGLETGSSYNEQFF. DNA for the CDR3: TGTGCTAGTGGTTTGGAGACGGGGAGCTCCTACAATGAGCAGTTCTTC.

This clonotype was detected only a few times. The CDR3 reads CASSQGPMGKAETQYF. The CDR3 bases are TGTGCCAGCAGCCAAGGGCCGATGGGGAAGGCGGAGACCCAGTACTTC. The chain links TRBV4-2 to TRBJ2-5; D is unclear. The CDR3 sequence is 16 residues long. Germline CDR1 is LGHNA and CDR2 is YNFKEQ. Trimming left V 1 base short and J 5 bases short, with 17 bases between.

V and J are TRBV6-1 and TRBJ1-6; no reliable D call. From germline, CDR1 is MNHNS and CDR2 SASEGT. The germline V and J ends were trimmed by 4 bases and 8 bases, with 9 bases remaining between them. The length of the CDR3 is 13 residues. CDR3 protein: CASSGRLDSPLHF. DNA of the CDR3: TGTGCCAGCAGTGGCAGGCTGGATTCACCCCTCCACTTT.

The J gene is TRBJ2-5, the V gene TRBV4-3; D may match TRBD1 or TRBD2 (7 bases each). V lost 1 base and J lost 4, with 16 bases in between. The CDR3 contains 16 residues. Looked up from germline, CDR1 is LGHNA and CDR2 is YSLEER. The CDR3 DNA is TGCGCCAGCAGCCAAGTTGGAGCAGGGGGGGGAGAGACCCAGTACTTC. Its protein product is CASSQVGAGGGETQYF.

The chain is built from TRBV6-1 and TRBJ2-7, with TRBD1 matching 10 bases. The V gene's germline CDR1 is MNHNS and CDR2 SASEGT. The CDR3 extends over 15 amino acids. V dropped 7 bases and J dropped 3; count of bases not matched to a gene: 9. CDR3 sequence: CASITGGQGSYEQYF. In nucleotides, the CDR3 is TGTGCCAGCATAACCGGGGGACAGGGGAGCTACGAGCAGTACTTC.

The J gene is TRBJ1-1, the V gene TRBV20-1; a possible D gene is TRBD1 (5 bases). Between the trimmed V and J ends, which lost 3 bases and 8 bases, there was a span of 22 bases. The CDR3 runs to 15 residues. CDR1 and CDR2 from the germline V gene are DFQATT and SNEGSKA (reference sequence). Here the CDR3 reads CSASRWTRKYSEAFF. DNA of the CDR3: TGCAGTGCTAGCCGTTGGACACGGAAGTACTCCGAAGCTTTCTTT.

The chain carries TRBV2 and TRBJ1-1; D is undetermined. This CDR3 has 16 residues. Per germline, CDR1 SNHLY and CDR2 FYNNEI. V lost 2 bases and J 0 bases, leaving 13 bases between the germline ends. CDR3 nucleotides: TGTGCCAGCAGTGAACGGTTAGGGCCGCTGAACACTGAAGCTTTCTTT. Translated: CASSERLGPLNTEAFF.

With respect to this clonotype: An end of the junction differs from the germline gene, which may be a read error. The V gene is TRBV12-3 or TRBV12-4, the J gene TRBJ2-5; TRBD2 agrees at 12 bases. CDR3 size: 12 residues. The CDR3 loop reads CASSLGTSGAEF. The CDR3 DNA is TGTGCCAGCAGTTTAGGGACTAGCGGGGCCGAATTC.